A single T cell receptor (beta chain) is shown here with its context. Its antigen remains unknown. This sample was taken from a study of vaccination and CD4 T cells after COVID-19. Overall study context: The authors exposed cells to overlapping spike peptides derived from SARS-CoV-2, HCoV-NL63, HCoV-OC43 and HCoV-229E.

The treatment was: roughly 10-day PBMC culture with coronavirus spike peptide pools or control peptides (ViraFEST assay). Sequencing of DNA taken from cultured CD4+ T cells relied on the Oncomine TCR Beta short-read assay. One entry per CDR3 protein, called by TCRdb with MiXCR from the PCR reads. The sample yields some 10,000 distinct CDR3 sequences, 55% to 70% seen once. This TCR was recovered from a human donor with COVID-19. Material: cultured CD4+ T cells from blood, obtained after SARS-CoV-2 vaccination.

The CDR3 is CASKGEYYGYTF. The CDR3 DNA reads as TGTGCCAGTAAGGGCGAATACTATGGCTACACCTTC. The chain has TRBV19 and TRBJ1-2, with D unclear. V was clipped by 7 bases and J by 3 bases, with 9 bases between them. The CDR3 is 12 residues long. Germline-derived CDR1 and CDR2 are LNHDA and SQIVND (reference sequence).